The clone carrying this T cell receptor (beta chain) is a singleton in its sample. Participant ages covered about 18 to 100 years across approximately 25 US areas. The sample belongs to a study of blood T cell repertoires in COVID-19. Germline assignment: CDR1 SQVTM and CDR2 ANQGSEA. V shed 6 bases and J shed 5 bases, with 13 bases lying between them. The CDR3 runs 12 residues. Sequencing used immunoSEQ multiplex PCR; TCRdb keeps in-frame clones, though not all of them. The table shows some 270,000 clones, with roughly 86% occurring only once. Sequences were obtained from PBMCs or T cells enriched from blood (not recorded which). The sequence was collected from a woman in her sixties who had recovered from COVID-19. The chain links TRBV29-1 to TRBJ2-5, with D unclear. The CDR3 loop is CSVRDTTETQYF. CDR3 in DNA: TGCAGCGTACGAGACACGACCGAGACCCAGTACTTC.